This TCR beta chain was recorded in a study of CD8+ T cells in alopecia areata. As to this clone: Antigen: not known.

Extracted RNA was reverse transcribed, and the resulting cDNA served as sequencing template. Only in-frame clones appear in the TCRdb table, and some are missing; sequencing was by immunoSEQ multiplex PCR. The repertoire holds under 95,000 clones, with over 70% as singletons. Study findings and constraints: Scalp data also include sequences from resident alphabeta T cells of normal skin.

The CDR3 length is 17 residues. CDR1 and CDR2 (germline): LGHNA, YSLEER. Trimming took off 2 bases at V and 0 bases at J, with 15 bases between the two ends. Treatment in this sample: oral pan-JAK inhibitor, 5-10 mg twice daily. The sequence came from a human donor with alopecia areata. The material sequenced was CD8+ T cells sorted from blood, taken at approximately week 42, from a patient treated with tofacitinib. The chain has TRBV4-3 and TRBJ2-3; D possibly uses TRBD1 or TRBD2 (5 bases each). CDR3 residues: CASSQIEGRASTDTQYF. CDR3 sequence (DNA): TGCGCCAGCAGCCAAATTGAGGGGAGAGCTAGCACAGATACGCAGTATTTT.